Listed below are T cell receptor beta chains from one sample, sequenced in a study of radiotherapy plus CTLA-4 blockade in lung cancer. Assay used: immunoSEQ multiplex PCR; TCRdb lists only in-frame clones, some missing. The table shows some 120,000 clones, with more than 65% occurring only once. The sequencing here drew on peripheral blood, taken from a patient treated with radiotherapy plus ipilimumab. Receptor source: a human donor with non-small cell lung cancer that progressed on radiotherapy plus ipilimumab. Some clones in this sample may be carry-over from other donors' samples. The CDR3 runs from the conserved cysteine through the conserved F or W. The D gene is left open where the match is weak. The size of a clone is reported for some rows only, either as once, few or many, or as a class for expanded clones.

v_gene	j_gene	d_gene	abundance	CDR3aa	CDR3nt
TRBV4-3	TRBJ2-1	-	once	CASSQEPGNEQFF	TGCGCCAGCAGCCAAGAGCCGGGGAATGAGCAGTTCTTC
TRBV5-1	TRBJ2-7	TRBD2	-	CASSSLAGGSYEQYF	TGCGCCAGCAGCTCACTAGCGGGGGGCTCCTACGAGCAGTACTTC
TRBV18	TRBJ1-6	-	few	CASSPPEGPILHF	TGTGCCAGCTCACCTCCCGAGGGGCCTATCCTCCACTTT
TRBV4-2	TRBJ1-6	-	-	CASSLGAENSPLHF	TGTGCCAGCAGCCTCGGGGCAGAAAATTCACCCCTCCACTTT
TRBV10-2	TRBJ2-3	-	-	CASSPFRAVDTQYF	TGCGCCAGCAGCCCCTTCCGGGCGGTAGATACGCAGTATTTT
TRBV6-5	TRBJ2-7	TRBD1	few	CASSFQDRDREQYF	TGTGCCAGCAGTTTCCAGGACAGGGACCGGGAGCAGTACTTC
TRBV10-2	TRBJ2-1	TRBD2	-	CASSESGGGVYNEQFF	TGCGCCAGCAGTGAGTCCGGGGGAGGGGTCTATAATGAGCAGTTCTTC
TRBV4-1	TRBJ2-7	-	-	CASSQGQNYEQYF	TGCGCCAGCAGCCAAGGCCAAAACTACGAGCAGTACTTC
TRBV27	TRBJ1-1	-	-	CASSTDTGSRTEAFF	TGTGCCAGCAGTACTGATACAGGGTCAAGGACTGAAGCTTTCTTT
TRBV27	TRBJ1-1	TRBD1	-	CASSLSPGTVNTEAFF	TGTGCCAGCAGTCTAAGTCCCGGGACAGTCAACACTGAAGCTTTCTTT
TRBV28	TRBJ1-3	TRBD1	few	CASLRTGRGGNTIYF	TGTGCCAGCTTGCGGACAGGGAGAGGTGGAAACACCATATATTTT
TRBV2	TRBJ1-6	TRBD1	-	CASSAFDRGQDSPLHF	TGTGCCAGCAGTGCTTTCGACAGGGGGCAGGATTCACCCCTCCACTTT
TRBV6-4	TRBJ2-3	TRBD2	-	CASSRASGDTDTQYF	TGTGCCAGCAGCAGGGCTAGCGGGGACACAGATACGCAGTATTTT
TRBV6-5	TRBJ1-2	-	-	CASSYRAGYTF	TGTGCCAGCAGTTACAGGGCGGGCTACACCTTC
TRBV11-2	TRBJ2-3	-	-	CASSSTYTDTQYF	TGTGCCAGCAGCTCCACCTACACAGATACGCAGTATTTT
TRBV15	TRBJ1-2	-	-	CATSRDSSSYTF	TGTGCCACCAGCAGAGATAGTTCTTCCTACACCTTC
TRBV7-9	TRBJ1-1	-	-	CATGGPNTEAFF	TGTGCCACCGGGGGCCCGAACACTGAAGCTTTCTTT
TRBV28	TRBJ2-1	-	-	CASSYMGREQFF	TGTGCCAGCAGTTATATGGGTCGTGAGCAGTTCTTC
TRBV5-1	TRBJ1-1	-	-	CASSLNPSGDGTEAFF	TGCGCCAGCAGCTTGAACCCTTCAGGGGATGGGACTGAAGCTTTCTTT
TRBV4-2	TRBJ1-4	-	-	CASSQGQIYEKLFF	TGTGCCAGCAGCCAAGGGCAGATTTATGAAAAACTGTTTTTT
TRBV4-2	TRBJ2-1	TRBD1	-	CASSPTQGQGRDNEQFF	TGTGCCAGCAGCCCCACCCAGGGACAGGGTCGTGACAATGAGCAGTTCTTC
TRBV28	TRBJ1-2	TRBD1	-	CASSSDIPHIFGTGTNYGYTF	TGTGCCAGCAGTTCAGATATACCCCATATATTCGGGACAGGGACTAACTATGGCTACACCTTC
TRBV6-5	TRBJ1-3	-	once	CASSYGLGGNTIYF	TGTGCCAGCAGTTACGGGCTAGGTGGAAACACCATATATTTT
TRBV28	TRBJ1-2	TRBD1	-	CASGSATGVYGYTF	TGTGCCAGCGGCTCGGCCACAGGGGTTTATGGCTACACCTTC
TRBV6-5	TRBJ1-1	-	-	CASRATRGMEAFF	TGTGCCAGCAGAGCGACAAGGGGGATGGAAGCTTTCTTT
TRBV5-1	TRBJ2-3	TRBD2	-	CASTPGGGRPDTQYF	TGCGCCAGCACCCCCGGGGGGGGGCGACCAGATACGCAGTATTTT
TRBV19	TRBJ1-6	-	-	CASSGSGLASSYNSPLHF	TGTGCCAGTAGTGGGAGCGGACTGGCGAGCTCCTATAATTCACCCCTCCACTTT
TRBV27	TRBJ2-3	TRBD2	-	CASSMTSGGAFLIDTQYF	TGTGCCAGCAGTATGACTAGCGGGGGAGCTTTTCTCATAGATACGCAGTATTTT
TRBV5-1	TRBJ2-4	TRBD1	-	CASSSQGGQGENIQYF	TGCGCCAGCAGCTCCCAGGGCGGACAGGGGGAAAACATTCAGTACTTC
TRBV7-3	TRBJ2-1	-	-	CASSSTMGYNEQFF	TGTGCCAGCAGCTCCACAATGGGCTACAATGAGCAGTTCTTC
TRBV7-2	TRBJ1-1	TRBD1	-	CASSLGQASTEAFF	TGTGCCAGCAGTTTAGGACAGGCGAGCACTGAAGCTTTCTTT
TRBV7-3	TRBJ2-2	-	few	CASSLTVVTGELFF	TGTGCCAGCAGCTTAACCGTTGTTACCGGGGAGCTGTTTTTT
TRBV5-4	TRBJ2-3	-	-	CASSPWTLGTDTQYF	TGTGCCAGCAGCCCTTGGACCCTCGGCACAGATACGCAGTATTTT
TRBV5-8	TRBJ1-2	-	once	CASSLFYGYTF	TGTGCCAGCAGCTTGTTCTATGGCTACACCTTC
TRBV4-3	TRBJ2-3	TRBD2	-	CASSQLAESTDTQYF	TGCGCCAGCAGCCAACTAGCGGAGAGCACAGATACGCAGTATTTT
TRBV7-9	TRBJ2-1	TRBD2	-	CASSPPPGTSGGNEQFF	TGTGCCAGCAGCCCTCCACCCGGGACTAGCGGGGGGAATGAGCAGTTCTTC
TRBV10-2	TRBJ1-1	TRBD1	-	CASSEQGRNAFF	TGCGCCAGCAGTGAACAGGGGAGGAATGCTTTCTTT
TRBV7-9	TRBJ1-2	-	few	CASSLGRQVLTFGFGGYTF	TGTGCCAGCAGCTTAGGTCGGCAGGTCCTAACCTTTGGTTTTGGTGGCTACACCTTC
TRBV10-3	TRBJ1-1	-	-	CAISDLNMGGTEAFF	TGTGCCATCAGTGACCTCAACATGGGGGGCACTGAAGCTTTCTTT
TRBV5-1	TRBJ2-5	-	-	CASSLGTAAETQYF	TGCGCCAGCAGCTTGGGCACAGCCGCAGAGACCCAGTACTTC
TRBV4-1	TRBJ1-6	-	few	CASSQVEKRYSPLHF	TGCGCCAGCAGCCAAGTGGAGAAGCGATATTCACCCCTCCACTTT
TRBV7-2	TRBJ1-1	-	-	CASSYLGTANTEAFF	TGTGCCAGCAGCTATCTCGGGACGGCGAACACTGAAGCTTTCTTT
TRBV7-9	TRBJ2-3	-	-	CASSTQPITGTQYF	TGTGCCAGCAGCACCCAACCGATCACAGGTACGCAGTATTTT
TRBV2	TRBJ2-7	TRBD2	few	CASRGVRGVYEQYF	TGTGCCAGCAGAGGGGTCCGGGGGGTCTACGAGCAGTACTTC
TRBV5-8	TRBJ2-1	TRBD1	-	CASSRTGNSYNEQFF	TGTGCCAGCAGTCGGACAGGGAATTCCTACAATGAGCAGTTCTTC
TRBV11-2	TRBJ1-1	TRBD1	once	CASSMGQGVTEAFF	TGTGCCAGCAGCATGGGACAGGGGGTTACTGAAGCTTTCTTT
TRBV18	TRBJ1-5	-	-	CASSPPGIGNQPQHF	TGTGCCAGCTCACCACCGGGGATAGGCAATCAGCCCCAGCATTTT
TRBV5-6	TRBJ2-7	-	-	CASSLGIRHYEQYF	TGTGCCAGCAGCTTGGGTATCAGACACTACGAGCAGTACTTC